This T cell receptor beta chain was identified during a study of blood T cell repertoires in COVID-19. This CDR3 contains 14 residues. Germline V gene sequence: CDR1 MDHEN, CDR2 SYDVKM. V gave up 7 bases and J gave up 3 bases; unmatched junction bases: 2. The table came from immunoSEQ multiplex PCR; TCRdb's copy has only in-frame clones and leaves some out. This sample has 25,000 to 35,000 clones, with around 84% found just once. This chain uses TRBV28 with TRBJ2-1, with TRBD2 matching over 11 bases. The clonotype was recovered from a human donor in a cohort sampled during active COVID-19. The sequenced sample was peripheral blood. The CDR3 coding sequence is TGTGCCAGCATCCTAGCGGGGGGCTACAATGAGCAGTTCTTC. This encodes CASILAGGYNEQFF.